These 18 T cell receptor beta chains were all obtained from the same sample, sequenced in a study of T cell responses to AZD1222 COVID-19 vaccine. Some clones are missing from TCRdb's copy, which holds only in-frame ones; the method was immunoSEQ multiplex PCR. The repertoire holds about 140,000 clones, with roughly 90% as singletons. Sequencing was performed on peripheral blood, taken 28 days after the second AZD1222 dose. Every receptor here comes from an adult who received the AZD1222 COVID-19 vaccine.

The rearrangement joins TRBV3-1 (or the pseudogene TRBV3-2) to TRBJ2-2; D perhaps matches TRBD1 (6 bases). The CDR3 runs to 16 residues. Germline V gives CDR1 LGHDT, CDR2 YNNKEL (reference sequence). V lost 5 bases and J lost 6, with 19 bases in between. The CDR3 DNA follows: TGTGCCAGCAGCTCAACCGGGACATCGCTACCCGGGGAGCTGTTTTTT. It yields the protein CASSSTGTSLPGELFF.

This chain uses TRBV5-1 with TRBJ2-3; 7 bases map to TRBD2. This CDR3 spans 14 amino acids. Germline CDR1 and CDR2: SGHRS and YFSETQ. V trimming: 4 bases; J trimming: 5 bases; junction bases outside the gene matches: 7. The CDR3 DNA reads TGCGCCAGCAGCCCAGGTACGGGGGGAGATACGCAGTATTTT. Its protein is CASSPGTGGDTQYF.

This chain links TRBV11-2 with TRBJ1-6; D call uncertain. Trimming shortened V by 5 bases and J by 7 bases, and 21 bases separated the two germline ends. This CDR3 has 17 amino acids. Germline-derived CDR1 and CDR2 are SGHAT and FQNNGV. The CDR3 DNA reads as TGTGCCAGCAGCCCGCCCGTCCCCGTCAGTTACAATTCACCCCTCCACTTT. Translated, it gives CASSPPVPVSYNSPLHF.

CDR3 region: CASRTGMANEKLFF. The CDR3 DNA follows: TGTGCCAGCAGGACAGGGATGGCTAATGAAAAACTGTTTTTT. The chain employs TRBV7-2 and TRBJ1-4; 7 bases fit TRBD1. This CDR3 spans 14 amino acids. Germline-derived CDR1 and CDR2 are SGHTA and FQGNSA. J was trimmed by 3 bases and V by 6 bases; bases with no gene match: 4.

J is TRBJ2-3 and V is TRBV11-2, with unresolved D. This CDR3 has 14 amino acids. The V end lost 5 bases, the J end lost 6 bases, and 15 bases lay between the germline ends. Germline V gives CDR1 SGHAT, CDR2 FQNNGV. Written as DNA, the CDR3 is TGTGCCAGCAGCCTCGACCCGGTTGTCGATACGCAGTATTTT. This codes for CASSLDPVVDTQYF. The complete variable domain, with remaining parts taken from reference TRBV11-2 and TRBJ2-3, reads EAGVAQSPRYKIIEKRQSVAFWCNPISGHATLYWYQQILGQGPKLLIQFQNNGVVDDSQLPKDRFSAERLKGVDSTLKIQPAKLEDSAVYLCASSLDPVVDTQYFGPGTRLTVL.

The chain combines TRBV4-3 with TRBJ2-7, with 7 bases fitting TRBD1. From germline, CDR1 is LGHNA and CDR2 YSLEER. The CDR3 sequence is 16 residues long. V shed 0 bases, J shed 3 bases, and the junction held 8 bases outside the gene matches. CDR3 in amino acids: CASSQDRTGKNYEQYF. CDR3 nucleotides: TGCGCCAGCAGCCAAGATCGGACAGGCAAAAACTACGAGCAGTACTTC.

The genes are TRBV4-2 and TRBJ1-4; 10 bases line up with TRBD1. This CDR3 has 14 residues. CDR1 and CDR2 (germline): LGHNA, YNFKEQ. V shed 5 bases, J shed 8 bases, and the junction held 5 bases outside the gene matches. This CDR3 is CASSGQGEEEKLFF. For the CDR3, the DNA is TGTGCCAGCAGCGGACAGGGGGAGGAGGAAAAACTGTTTTTT.

This chain connects TRBV18 to TRBJ1-2; 9 bases fit TRBD1. Germline V lookup: CDR1 KGHSH, CDR2 LQKENI. This CDR3 is built from 16 residues. The V segment lost 6 bases and the J segment 2 bases; nucleotides outside the gene matches: 10. The CDR3 bases are TGTGCCAGCTCTCCGGGGACAGGGATAATCAACTATGGCTACACCTTC. Its translation is CASSPGTGIINYGYTF.

The V call is TRBV19, the J call TRBJ1-1; weak D call: TRBD1 (5 bases). V was cut by 3 bases and J by 4 bases, with 15 bases left in between. The CDR3 totals 15 residues. In germline, CDR1 is LNHDA, CDR2 SQIVND (reference sequence). CDR3 loop: CASSMGDLRGTEAFF. For the CDR3, the DNA is TGTGCCAGTAGTATGGGGGACTTGAGGGGCACTGAAGCTTTCTTT.

The chain uses TRBV4-1 and TRBJ2-7, with 8 bases fitting TRBD2. V shed 4 bases and J 7 bases; nucleotides not matched to a gene: 9. The CDR3 consists of 14 residues. In germline, CDR1 is MGHRA, CDR2 YSYEKL. The CDR3 reads CASSPGLASSEQYF. In DNA form, the CDR3 reads TGCGCCAGCAGCCCTGGACTAGCCTCATCGGAGCAGTACTTC.

The chain links TRBV6-5 to TRBJ1-2, with TRBD1 matching 8 bases. Trimming cost V 6 bases and J 0 bases; bases outside gene matches: 3. Germline CDR1 is MNHEY and CDR2 is SVGAGI. The CDR3 extends over 14 amino acids. CDR3: CASRLQGANYGYTF. CDR3 sequence (DNA): TGTGCCAGCAGACTACAGGGGGCTAACTATGGCTACACCTTC.

The V call is TRBV10-3, the J call TRBJ1-5, with TRBD1 matching 9 bases. CDR1 and CDR2 from the germline V gene are ENHRY and SYGVKD. The J segment lost 4 bases and the V segment lost 3 bases, leaving 1 base of the junction unmatched. This CDR3 spans 14 amino acids. Written as DNA, the CDR3 is TGTGCCATCAGTGAAGGGACAGGGAATCAGCCCCAGCATTTT. This translates into CAISEGTGNQPQHF.

The chain employs TRBV28 and TRBJ1-5; unclear D gene. Germline-derived CDR1 and CDR2 are MDHEN and SYDVKM. The V end lost 1 base, the J end lost 6 bases, and 7 bases lay between the germline ends. The CDR3 runs to 13 residues. This CDR3 reads CASSLSAVQPQHF. CDR3 nucleotide sequence: TGTGCCAGCAGTTTATCGGCGGTTCAGCCCCAGCATTTT.

The chain links TRBV6-5 to TRBJ1-3; 7 nucleotides match TRBD1. J gave up 3 bases and V 4 bases, and 3 bases lay outside the gene matches. The CDR3 contains 14 residues. Germline V CDR1 and CDR2: MNHEY, SVGAGI. CDR3 region: CASSSTGVGNTIYF. For the CDR3, the DNA is TGTGCCAGCAGTTCCACAGGGGTTGGAAACACCATATATTTT.

This rearrangement joins TRBV27 to TRBJ1-1; 11 bases match TRBD1. The CDR3 is 13 amino acids. Germline assignment: CDR1 MNHEY and CDR2 SMNVEV (reference sequence). V shed 8 bases, J shed 7 bases, and the junction held 6 bases outside the gene matches. CDR3 protein: CASAGTGGFEAFF. The CDR3, as DNA: TGTGCCAGCGCCGGGACAGGGGGTTTTGAAGCTTTCTTT.

This chain joins TRBV7-2 and TRBJ1-5, with TRBD1 as a possible D gene (6 bases). Trimming left V 5 bases short and J 2 bases short, with 13 bases between. This CDR3 comprises 15 residues. The germline V gene has CDR1 SGHTA and CDR2 FQGNSA. The DNA for the CDR3 is TGTGCCAGCAGCCGCTACAGGGACGGCAATCAGCCCCAGCATTTT. Translating gives CASSRYRDGNQPQHF. The full variable domain, its missing parts supplied by reference TRBV7-2 and TRBJ1-5, is GAGVSQSPSNKVTEKGKDVELRCDPISGHTALYWYRQSLGQGLEFLIYFQGNSAPDKSGLPSDRFSAERTGGSVSTLTIQRTQQEDSAVYLCASSRYRDGNQPQHFGDGTRLSIL.

The V call is TRBV27, the J call TRBJ2-5; 10 bases are shared with TRBD1. Trimming cost V 2 bases and J 5 bases; bases outside gene matches: 2. Germline V CDR1 and CDR2: MNHEY, SMNVEV (reference sequence). This CDR3 comprises 14 residues. This chain's CDR3 is CASSLGTGEETQYF. For the CDR3, the DNA is TGTGCCAGCAGTTTAGGGACAGGGGAGGAGACCCAGTACTTC.

The chain carries TRBV3-1 (or the pseudogene TRBV3-2) and TRBJ2-3; D call uncertain. This CDR3 is 16 amino acids long. The V gene's germline CDR1 is LGHDT and CDR2 YNNKEL (reference sequence). V lost 1 base, J lost 3 bases, and 14 bases lay in between. The CDR3 is CASSQGTRLRTDTQYF. The CDR3 DNA follows: TGTGCCAGCAGCCAAGGAACCCGGTTAAGAACAGATACGCAGTATTTT.